This T cell receptor (beta chain) was recovered during a study of T-cell memory formation after mild COVID-19. General study results and limits: Memory sampled before infection contained some responding clones, suggesting cross-reactive memory joined. Researchers could not confirm that second-wave clones peaking on day 37 targeted SARS-CoV-2.

Concerning this clonotype: The antigen is unknown.

The CDR3 runs to 13 residues. V lost 6 bases and J lost 3; bases outside the gene matches: 7. CDR1 is DFQATT, CDR2 SNEGSKA, per germline (reference sequence). MiXCR, applied by TCRdb to the 5' RACE reads, yields one record per CDR3 protein. The sample carries about 470,000 distinct CDR3 sequences, around a sixth recorded once. The V call is TRBV20-1, the J call TRBJ1-2; 7 bases line up with TRBD1. The sample consisted of PBMCs or a T cell subset sorted from them (not recorded which). This TCR derives from an adult woman who had mild COVID-19 (a few samples of this study predate the infection). Cell type and time point are not known. This CDR3 is CSAHAQGDYGYTF. The CDR3 DNA is TGCAGTGCGCACGCTCAGGGGGACTATGGCTACACCTTC.